This entry features one T cell receptor beta chain sequence. Only in-frame clones appear in the TCRdb table, and some are missing; sequencing was by immunoSEQ multiplex PCR. This sample has 300,000 to 350,000 clones, with roughly 90% found just once. These data are taken from a study of Ad26.COV2.S vaccination and SARS-CoV-2 variants. CDR1 and CDR2 (germline): SGHNT, YYREEE (reference sequence). V lost 5 bases, J lost 0 bases, and 4 bases stayed unmatched. This CDR3 has 14 amino acids. Treatment meaning: 15 to 20 received Ad26.COV2.S at low or high dose, single or two shots; roughly 5 received placebo; per-sample allocation not given. The samples were gathered on day 63 after the first injection of vaccine or placebo. Boston provided a donor who was an adult aged 18-55 years. It was Wuhan-strain SARS-CoV-2 spike that the Ad26 vaccine vector expressed.

The source was peripheral blood, collected in a trial of Ad26.COV2.S vaccine versus placebo. V usage is TRBV5-4 and J usage is TRBJ1-2; TRBD1 matches at 7 bases. The clonotype comes from a person between 18 and 59 years old who received the Ad26.COV2.S COVID-19 vaccine or a placebo. CDR3 amino acids: CASSRDRANYGYTF. The CDR3 DNA reads as TGTGCCAGCAGTCGGGACAGAGCTAACTATGGCTACACCTTC. Combining the CDR3 with reference TRBV5-4 and TRBJ1-2 gives the whole variable domain ETGVTQSPTHLIKTRGQQVTLRCSSQSGHNTVSWYQQALGQGPQFIFQYYREEENGRGNFPPRFSGLQFPNYSSELNVNALELDDSALYLCASSRDRANYGYTFGSGTRLTVV.